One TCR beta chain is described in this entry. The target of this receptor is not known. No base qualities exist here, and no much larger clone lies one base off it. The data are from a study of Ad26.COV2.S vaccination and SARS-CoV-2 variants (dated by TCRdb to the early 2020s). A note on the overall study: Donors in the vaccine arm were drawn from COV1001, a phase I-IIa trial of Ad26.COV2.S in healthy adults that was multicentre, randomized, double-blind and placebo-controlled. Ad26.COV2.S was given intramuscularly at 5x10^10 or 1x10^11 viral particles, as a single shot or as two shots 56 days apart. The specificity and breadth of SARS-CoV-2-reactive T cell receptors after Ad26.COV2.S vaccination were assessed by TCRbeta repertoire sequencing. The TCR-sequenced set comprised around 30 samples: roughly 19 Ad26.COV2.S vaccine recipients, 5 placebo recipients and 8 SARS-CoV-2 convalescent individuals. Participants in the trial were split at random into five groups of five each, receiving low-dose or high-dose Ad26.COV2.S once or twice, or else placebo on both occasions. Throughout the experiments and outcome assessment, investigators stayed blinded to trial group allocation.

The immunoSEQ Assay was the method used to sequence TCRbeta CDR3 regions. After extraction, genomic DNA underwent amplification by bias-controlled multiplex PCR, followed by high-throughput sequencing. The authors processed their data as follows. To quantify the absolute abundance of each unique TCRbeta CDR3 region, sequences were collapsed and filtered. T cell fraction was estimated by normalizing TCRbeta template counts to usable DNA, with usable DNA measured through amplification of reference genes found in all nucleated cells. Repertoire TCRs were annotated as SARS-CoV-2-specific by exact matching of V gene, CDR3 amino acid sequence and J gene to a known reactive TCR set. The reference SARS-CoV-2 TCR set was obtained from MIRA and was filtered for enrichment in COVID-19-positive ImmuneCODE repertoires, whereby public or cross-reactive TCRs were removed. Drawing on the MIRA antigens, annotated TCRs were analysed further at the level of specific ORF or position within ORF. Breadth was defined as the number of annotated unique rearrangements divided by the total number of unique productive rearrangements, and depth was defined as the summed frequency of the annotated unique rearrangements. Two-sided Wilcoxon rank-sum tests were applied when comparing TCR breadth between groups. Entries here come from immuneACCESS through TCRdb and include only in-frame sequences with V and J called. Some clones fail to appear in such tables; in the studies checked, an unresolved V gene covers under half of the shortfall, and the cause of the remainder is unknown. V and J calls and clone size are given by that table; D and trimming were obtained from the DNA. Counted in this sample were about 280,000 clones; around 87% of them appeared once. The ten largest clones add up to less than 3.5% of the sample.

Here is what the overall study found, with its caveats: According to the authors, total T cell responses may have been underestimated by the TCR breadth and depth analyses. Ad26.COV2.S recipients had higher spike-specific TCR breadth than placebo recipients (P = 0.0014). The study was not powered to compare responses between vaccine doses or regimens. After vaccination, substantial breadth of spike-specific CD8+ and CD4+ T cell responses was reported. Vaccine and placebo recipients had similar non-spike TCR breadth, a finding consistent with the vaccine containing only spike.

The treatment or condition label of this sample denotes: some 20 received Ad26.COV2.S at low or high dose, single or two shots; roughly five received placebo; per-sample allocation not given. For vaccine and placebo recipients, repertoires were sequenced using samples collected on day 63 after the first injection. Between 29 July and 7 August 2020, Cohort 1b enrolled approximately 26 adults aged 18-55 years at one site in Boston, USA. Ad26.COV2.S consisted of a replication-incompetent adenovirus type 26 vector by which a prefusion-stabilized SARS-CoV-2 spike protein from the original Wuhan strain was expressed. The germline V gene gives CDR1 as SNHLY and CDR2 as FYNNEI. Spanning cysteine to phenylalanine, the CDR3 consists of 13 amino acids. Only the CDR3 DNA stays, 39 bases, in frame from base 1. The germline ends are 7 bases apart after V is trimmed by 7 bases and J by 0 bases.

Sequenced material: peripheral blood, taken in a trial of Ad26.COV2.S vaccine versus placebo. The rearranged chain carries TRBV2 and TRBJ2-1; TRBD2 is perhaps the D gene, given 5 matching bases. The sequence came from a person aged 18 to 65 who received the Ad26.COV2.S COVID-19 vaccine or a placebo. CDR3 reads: CASTRDSYNEQFF. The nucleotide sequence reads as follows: TGTGCCAGCACCCGGGACTCCTACAATGAGCAGTTCTTC. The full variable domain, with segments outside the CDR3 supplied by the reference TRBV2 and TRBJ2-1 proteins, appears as EPEVTQTPSHQVTQMGQEVILRCVPISNHLYFYWYRQILGQKVEFLVSFYNNEISEKSEIFDDQFSVERPDGSNFTLKIRSTKLEDSAMYFCASTRDSYNEQFFGPGTRLTVL.